This T cell receptor beta chain was recovered during a study of shared T cell receptors in the human thymus. Assay used: immunoSEQ multiplex PCR; TCRdb lists only in-frame clones, some missing. The sample includes about 730,000 clones, around 85% of them seen just once. The germline V and J ends were trimmed by 2 bases and 0 bases, with 22 bases remaining between them. Per germline, CDR1 SGHVS and CDR2 FQNEAQ. There are 19 residues in the CDR3. These records were also assigned to another study, of human thymus T cells. That publication notes: The donors were infants in Finland with congenital heart defects, otherwise immunologically healthy. Thymic resections from corrective heart surgery supplied the tissue. Apparent bias marked the V and J gene usage of thymic and blood repertoires.

Sequencing was done on a sample of thymocytes. The chain uses TRBV7-8 and TRBJ1-1; D might be TRBD1 (5 bases). This TCR came from a girl under three years old with a congenital heart defect. The CDR3 nucleotides read TGTGCCAGCAGCTTAAGTGGATGGGGCGGCAGCTGCGTGAACACTGAAGCTTTCTTT. Its translation: CASSLSGWGGSCVNTEAFF.